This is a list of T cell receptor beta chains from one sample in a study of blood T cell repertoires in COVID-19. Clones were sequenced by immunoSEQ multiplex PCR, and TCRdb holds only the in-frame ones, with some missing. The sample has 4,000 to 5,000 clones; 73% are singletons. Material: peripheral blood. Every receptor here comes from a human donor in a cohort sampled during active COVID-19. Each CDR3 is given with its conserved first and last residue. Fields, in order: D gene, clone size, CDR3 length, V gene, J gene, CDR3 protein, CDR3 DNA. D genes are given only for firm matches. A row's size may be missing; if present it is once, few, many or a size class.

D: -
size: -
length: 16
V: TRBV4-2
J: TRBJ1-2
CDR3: CASSQEVGGWENGYTF
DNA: TGTGCCAGCAGCCAAGAGGTCGGGGGTTGGGAGAACGGCTACACCTTC

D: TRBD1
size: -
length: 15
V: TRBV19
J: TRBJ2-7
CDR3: CASSISGQGVREQYF
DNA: TGTGCCAGTAGTATCTCTGGACAGGGGGTTCGGGAGCAGTACTTC

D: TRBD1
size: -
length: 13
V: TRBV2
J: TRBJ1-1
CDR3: CASTRDSTREAFF
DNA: TGTGCCAGCACCCGGGACAGCACCCGTGAAGCTTTCTTT

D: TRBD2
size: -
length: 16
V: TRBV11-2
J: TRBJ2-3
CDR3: CASSLTSGGGTDTQYF
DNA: TGTGCCAGCAGCTTGACTAGCGGGGGGGGCACAGATACGCAGTATTTT

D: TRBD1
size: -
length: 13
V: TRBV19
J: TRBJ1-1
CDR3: CASRGQVNTEAFF
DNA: TGTGCCAGCAGGGGGCAGGTGAACACTGAAGCTTTCTTT

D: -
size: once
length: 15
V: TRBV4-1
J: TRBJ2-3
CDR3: CASRGGGRVTDTQYF
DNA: TGCGCCAGCAGAGGGGGTGGGCGGGTCACAGATACGCAGTATTTT

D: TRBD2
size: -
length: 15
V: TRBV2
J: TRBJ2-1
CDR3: CASRLTSGGAREQFF
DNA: TGTGCCAGCAGATTGACTAGCGGGGGGGCCCGTGAGCAGTTCTTC

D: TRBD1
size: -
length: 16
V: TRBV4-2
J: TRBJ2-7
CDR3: CASSHTTGTGVYEQYF
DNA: TGTGCCAGCAGCCACACAACCGGGACAGGGGTCTACGAGCAGTACTTC

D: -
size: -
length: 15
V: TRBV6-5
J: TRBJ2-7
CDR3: CASSSKAGLRLEQYF
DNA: TGTGCCAGCAGTTCCAAAGCAGGGCTACGACTCGAGCAGTACTTC

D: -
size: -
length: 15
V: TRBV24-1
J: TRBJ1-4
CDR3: CATSEEQTAGQKLFF
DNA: TGTGCCACCAGTGAAGAGCAGACAGCGGGGCAAAAACTGTTTTTT

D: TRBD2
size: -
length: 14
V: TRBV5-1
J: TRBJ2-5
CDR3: CASSFLAGQETQYF
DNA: TGCGCCAGCAGCTTCCTAGCGGGACAAGAGACCCAGTACTTC

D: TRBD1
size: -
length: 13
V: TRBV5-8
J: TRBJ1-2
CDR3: CASSRGTGSFYTF
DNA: TGTGCCAGCAGCCGGGGGACAGGATCCTTCTACACCTTC

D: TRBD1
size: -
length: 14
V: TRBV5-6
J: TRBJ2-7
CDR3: CASSSRDRTYEQYF
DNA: TGTGCCAGCAGCAGCCGGGACAGAACCTACGAGCAGTACTTC

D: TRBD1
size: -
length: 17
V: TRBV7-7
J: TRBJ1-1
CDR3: CASIPEGRGYRNTEAFF
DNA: TGTGCTAGCATTCCCGAGGGCAGGGGGTATCGGAACACTGAAGCTTTCTTT

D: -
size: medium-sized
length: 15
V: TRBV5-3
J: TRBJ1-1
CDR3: CARSNEEPEDTEAFF
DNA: TGTGCCAGAAGTAATGAGGAACCGGAGGACACTGAAGCTTTCTTT

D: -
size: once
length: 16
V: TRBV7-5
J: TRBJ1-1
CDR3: CARSDSTGGVHTEAFF
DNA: TGTGCCAGAAGCGACTCGACAGGGGGCGTTCACACTGAAGCTTTCTTT

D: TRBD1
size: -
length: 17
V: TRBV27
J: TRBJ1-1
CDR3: CASSLSGQGANRNEAFF
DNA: TGTGCCAGCAGTTTATCGGGGCAGGGGGCAAACAGGAACGAAGCTTTCTTT

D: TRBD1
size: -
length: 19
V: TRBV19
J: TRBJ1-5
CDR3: CASSIWGTGSLYSNQPQHF
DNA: TGTGCCAGTAGTATATGGGGGACAGGGAGCCTCTATAGCAATCAGCCCCAGCATTTT

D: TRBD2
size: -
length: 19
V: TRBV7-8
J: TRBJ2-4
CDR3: CASSSPSGGAVLTKNIQYF
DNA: TGTGCCAGCAGCTCGCCTAGCGGGGGGGCCGTGTTAACCAAAAACATTCAGTACTTC

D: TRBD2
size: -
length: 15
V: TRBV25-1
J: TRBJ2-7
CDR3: CASSEYGGGRYEQYF
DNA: TGTGCCAGCAGTGAATATGGGGGGGGACGCTACGAGCAGTACTTC

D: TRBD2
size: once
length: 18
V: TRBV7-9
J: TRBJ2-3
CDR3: CASSSRIIAGGRADTQYF
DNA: TGTGCCAGCAGCTCTCGGATTATAGCGGGGGGGAGAGCAGATACGCAGTATTTT

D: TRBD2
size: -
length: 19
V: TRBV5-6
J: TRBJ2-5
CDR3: CASSSSLFSGGAGQETQYF
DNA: TGTGCCAGCAGCTCCTCCCTGTTTAGCGGGGGGGCCGGGCAAGAGACCCAGTACTTC

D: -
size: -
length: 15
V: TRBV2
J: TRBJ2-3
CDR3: CASSPGTSSTDTQYF
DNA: TGTGCCAGCAGTCCCGGGACATCTAGCACAGATACGCAGTATTTT

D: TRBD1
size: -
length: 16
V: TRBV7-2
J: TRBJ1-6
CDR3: CASSSKTGGDNSPLHF
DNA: TGTGCCAGCAGCTCGAAGACAGGGGGCGATAATTCACCCCTCCACTTT

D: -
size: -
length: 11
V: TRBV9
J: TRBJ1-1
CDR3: CASSVGQIAFF
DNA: TGTGCCAGCAGCGTAGGCCAGATAGCTTTCTTT

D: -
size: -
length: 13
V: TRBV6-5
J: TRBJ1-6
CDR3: CASTVNLVSPLHF
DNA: TGTGCCAGTACAGTCAATTTGGTATCACCCCTCCACTTT

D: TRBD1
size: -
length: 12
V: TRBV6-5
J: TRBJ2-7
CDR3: CASRSTGDEQYF
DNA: TGTGCCAGCAGGTCTACAGGGGACGAGCAGTACTTC

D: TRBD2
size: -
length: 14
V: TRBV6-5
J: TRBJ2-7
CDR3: CASCRGSGGYEQYF
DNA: TGTGCCAGCTGTAGGGGTAGCGGGGGATACGAGCAGTACTTC

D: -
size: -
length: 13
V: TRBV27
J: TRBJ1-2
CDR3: CASSFRGAGGYTF
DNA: TGTGCCAGCAGTTTCCGCGGGGCAGGAGGCTACACCTTC

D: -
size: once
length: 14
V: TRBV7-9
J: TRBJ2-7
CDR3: CASSSPHGGGGQYF
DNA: TGTGCCAGCAGCTCCCCCCACGGCGGGGGCGGGCAGTACTTC

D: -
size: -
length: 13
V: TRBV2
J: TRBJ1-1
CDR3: CASSSEGWTEAFF
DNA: TGTGCCAGCAGTTCGGAGGGTTGGACTGAAGCTTTCTTT

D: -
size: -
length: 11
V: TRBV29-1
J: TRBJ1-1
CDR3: CSVLPVVEAFF
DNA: TGCAGCGTCTTACCCGTAGTTGAAGCTTTCTTT

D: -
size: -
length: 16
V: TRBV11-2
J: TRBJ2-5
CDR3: CASTLGALAEQETQYF
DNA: TGTGCCAGCACCCTGGGGGCGCTAGCGGAGCAAGAGACCCAGTACTTC

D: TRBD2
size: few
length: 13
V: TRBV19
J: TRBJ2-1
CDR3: CASSRGGDNEQFF
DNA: TGTGCCAGTAGTAGGGGGGGTGACAATGAGCAGTTCTTC

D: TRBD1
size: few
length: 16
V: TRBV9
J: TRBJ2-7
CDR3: CASSPTWDRVTYEQYF
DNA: TGTGCCAGCAGCCCTACTTGGGACAGGGTCACCTACGAGCAGTACTTC

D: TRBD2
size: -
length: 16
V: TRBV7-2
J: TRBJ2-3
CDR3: CASSLSTSGRTDTQYF
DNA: TGTGCCAGCAGCTTATCGACTAGCGGGCGCACAGATACGCAGTATTTT

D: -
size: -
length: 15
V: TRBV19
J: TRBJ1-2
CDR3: CAASSGGAGDYGYTF
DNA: TGTGCCGCAAGTAGCGGGGGGGCAGGGGACTATGGCTACACCTTC

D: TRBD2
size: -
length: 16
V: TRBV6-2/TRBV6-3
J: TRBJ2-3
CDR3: CASSGGAGGPSDTQYF
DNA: TGTGCCAGCAGTGGGGGAGCGGGGGGACCCTCCGATACGCAGTATTTT

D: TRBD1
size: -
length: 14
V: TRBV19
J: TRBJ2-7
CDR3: CASAPGQQTYEQYF
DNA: TGTGCCAGTGCTCCGGGACAGCAGACCTACGAGCAGTACTTC

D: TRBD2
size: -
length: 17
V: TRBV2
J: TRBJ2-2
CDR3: CASSGLAGVTGAGELFF
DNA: TGTGCCAGCAGTGGACTAGCGGGGGTCACCGGGGCCGGGGAGCTGTTTTTT

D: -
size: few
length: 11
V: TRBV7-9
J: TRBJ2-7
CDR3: CASSPNYEQYF
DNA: TGTGCCAGCAGCCCCAACTACGAGCAGTACTTC

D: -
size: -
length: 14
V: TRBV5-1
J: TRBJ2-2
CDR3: CASSPLLNTGELFF
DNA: TGCGCCAGCAGCCCCCTTCTTAACACCGGGGAGCTGTTTTTT

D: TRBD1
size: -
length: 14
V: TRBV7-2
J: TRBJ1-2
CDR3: CASRPGQAGGGYTF
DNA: TGTGCCAGCAGACCGGGACAGGCCGGGGGTGGCTACACCTTC

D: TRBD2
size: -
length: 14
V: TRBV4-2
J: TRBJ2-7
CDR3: CASSHSGGVYEQYF
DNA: TGTGCCAGCAGCCACAGCGGGGGGGTCTACGAGCAGTACTTC

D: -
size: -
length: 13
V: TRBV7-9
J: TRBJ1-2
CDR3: CASSLTGNVGYTF
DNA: TGTGCCAGCAGCTTAACCGGGAACGTTGGCTACACCTTC

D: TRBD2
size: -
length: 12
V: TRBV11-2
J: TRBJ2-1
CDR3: CASSRLAYEQFF
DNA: TGTGCCAGCAGCCGACTAGCGTATGAGCAGTTCTTC

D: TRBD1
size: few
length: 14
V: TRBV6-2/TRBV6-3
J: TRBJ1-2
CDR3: CASSYGTGGYGYTF
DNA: TGTGCCAGCAGTTACGGGACAGGGGGTTATGGCTACACCTTC

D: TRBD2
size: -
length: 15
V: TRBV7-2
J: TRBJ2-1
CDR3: CASSLTLAGANEQFF
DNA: TGTGCCAGCAGCCTTACCCTAGCGGGGGCGAATGAGCAGTTCTTC

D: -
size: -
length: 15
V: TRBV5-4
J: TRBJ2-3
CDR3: CASSYPGFQRDTQYF
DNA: TGTGCCAGCAGCTACCCAGGCTTTCAACGAGATACGCAGTATTTT

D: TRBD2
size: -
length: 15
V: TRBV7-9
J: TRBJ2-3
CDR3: CASSSSSGGADTQYF
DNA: TGTGCCAGCAGCTCGAGTAGCGGGGGGGCAGATACGCAGTATTTT

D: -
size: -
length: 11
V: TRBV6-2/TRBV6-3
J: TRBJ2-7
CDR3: CASSAGYEQYF
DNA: TGTGCCAGCAGCGCAGGCTACGAGCAGTACTTC